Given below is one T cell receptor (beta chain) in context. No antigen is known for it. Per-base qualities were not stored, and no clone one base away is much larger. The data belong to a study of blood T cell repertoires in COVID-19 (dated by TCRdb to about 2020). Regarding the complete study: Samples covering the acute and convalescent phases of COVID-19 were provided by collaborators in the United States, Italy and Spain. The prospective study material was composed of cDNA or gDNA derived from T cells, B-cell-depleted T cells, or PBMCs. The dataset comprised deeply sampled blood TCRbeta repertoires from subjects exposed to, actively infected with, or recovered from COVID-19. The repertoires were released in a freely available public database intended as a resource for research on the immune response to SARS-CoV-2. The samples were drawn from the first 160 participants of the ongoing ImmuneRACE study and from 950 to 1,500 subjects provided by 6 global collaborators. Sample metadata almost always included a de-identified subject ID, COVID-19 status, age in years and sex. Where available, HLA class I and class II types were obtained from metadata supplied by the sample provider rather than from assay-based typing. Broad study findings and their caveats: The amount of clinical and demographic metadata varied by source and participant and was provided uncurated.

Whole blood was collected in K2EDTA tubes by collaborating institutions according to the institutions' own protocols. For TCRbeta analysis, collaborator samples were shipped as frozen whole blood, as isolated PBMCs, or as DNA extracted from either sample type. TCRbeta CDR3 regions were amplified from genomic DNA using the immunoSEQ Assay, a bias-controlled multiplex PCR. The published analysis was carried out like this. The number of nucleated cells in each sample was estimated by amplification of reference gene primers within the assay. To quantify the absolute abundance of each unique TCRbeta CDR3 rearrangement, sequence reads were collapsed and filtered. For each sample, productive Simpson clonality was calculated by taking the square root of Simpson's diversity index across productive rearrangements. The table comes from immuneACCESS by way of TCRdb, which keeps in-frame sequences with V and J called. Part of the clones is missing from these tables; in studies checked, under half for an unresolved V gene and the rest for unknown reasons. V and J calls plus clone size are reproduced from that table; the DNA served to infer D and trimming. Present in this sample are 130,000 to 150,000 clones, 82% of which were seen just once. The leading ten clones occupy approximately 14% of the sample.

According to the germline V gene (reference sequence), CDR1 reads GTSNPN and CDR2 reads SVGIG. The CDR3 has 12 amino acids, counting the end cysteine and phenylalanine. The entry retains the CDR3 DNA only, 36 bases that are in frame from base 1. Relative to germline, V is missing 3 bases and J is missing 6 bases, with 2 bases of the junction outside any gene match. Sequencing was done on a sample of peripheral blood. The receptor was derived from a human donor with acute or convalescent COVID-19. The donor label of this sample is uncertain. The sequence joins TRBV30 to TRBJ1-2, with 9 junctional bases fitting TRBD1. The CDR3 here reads CAWRTGGDGYTF. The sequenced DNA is TGTGCCTGGAGAACAGGGGGCGATGGCTACACCTTC.